Shown below are 15 T cell receptor beta chains from a single sample sequenced in a study of blood T cell repertoires in COVID-19 (dated by TCRdb to about 2020). Library preparation used the immunoSEQ multiplex PCR assay. Imported from immuneACCESS, the table was reduced by TCRdb to in-frame sequences with V and J called. These copies leave out some clones; in studies compared against another copy, an unresolved V gene accounts for under half, and the cause of the remainder is not known. The sample profile shows roughly 220,000 clones; roughly 85% of them were found once. Of the sample, around 3.5% is held by the ten largest clones. The sample taken for sequencing was PBMCs or T cells enriched from blood (not recorded which). The receptors were sampled from a woman aged 40 to 50 with acute COVID-19.

This chain links TRBV3-1 (or the pseudogene TRBV3-2) with TRBJ1-2, with a weak D call TRBD1 (6 bases). The V end was cut by 4 bases, the J end by 2 bases, with 8 bases between. The CDR3 contains 13 residues. Per the germline V gene, CDR1 is LGHDT and CDR2 is YNNKEL (reference sequence). The CDR3 region is CASSPTGNYGYTF. CDR3 DNA: TGTGCCAGCAGCCCGACAGGAAACTATGGCTACACCTTC.

The V and J genes are TRBV6-4 and TRBJ2-5; 12 nucleotides match TRBD2. Germline trimming cut 4 bases from V and 1 base from J; bases unmatched to any gene: 7. CDR3 length: 17 residues. The germline gives CDR1 MRHNA, CDR2 SNTAGT. DNA of the CDR3: TGTGCCAGCAGTGTACTAGCGGGGGGCAAGGGCCAAGAGACCCAGTACTTC. This codes for CASSVLAGGKGQETQYF.

The gene calls are TRBV6-5 and TRBJ1-2; a possible D gene is TRBD1 (6 bases). Germline assignment: CDR1 MNHEY and CDR2 SVGAGI. CDR3 length: 13 residues. V was cut by 4 bases and J by 8 bases, with 14 bases left in between. CDR3 loop: CASSLGGGLGYTF. In DNA form, the CDR3 reads TGTGCCAGCAGTTTAGGGGGGGGCCTAGGCTACACCTTC.

The chain couples TRBV20-1 to TRBJ1-6; 9 bases agree with TRBD1. J lost 9 bases, V lost 3 bases, and 3 bases had no gene match. Per germline, CDR1 DFQATT and CDR2 SNEGSKA (reference sequence). The CDR3 is made up of 13 amino acids. In nucleotides, the CDR3 is TGCAGTGCTAGTGGGACAGGGTCTTCACCCCTCCACTTT. Translation: CSASGTGSSPLHF.

The chain carries TRBV5-1 and TRBJ1-1; D gene uncertain. There are 14 residues in the CDR3. V was clipped by 6 bases and J by 2 bases, with 14 bases between them. Per the germline V gene, CDR1 is SGHRS and CDR2 is YFSETQ. DNA for the CDR3: TGCGCCAGCACCCCCTCGGAGAGAAACACTGAAGCTTTCTTT. Its protein is CASTPSERNTEAFF. The entire variable domain, with the rest obtained from reference TRBV5-1 and TRBJ1-1, is as follows: KAGVTQTPRYLIKTRGQQVTLSCSPISGHRSVSWYQQTPGQGLQFLFEYFSETQRNKGNFPGRFSGRQFSNSRSEMNVSTLELGDSALYLCASTPSERNTEAFFGQGTRLTVV.

The chain carries TRBV5-5 and TRBJ2-1; 11 bases align to TRBD2. CDR1 is SGHKS and CDR2 is YYEKEE in the germline V gene (reference sequence). V lost 4 bases to trimming and J lost 0 bases; unmatched junction nucleotides: 12. The CDR3 covers 19 residues. The CDR3 region is CASSTPGLAAIHSYNEQFF. DNA of the CDR3: TGTGCCAGCAGCACCCCGGGACTAGCGGCGATCCACTCCTACAATGAGCAGTTCTTC.

The chain carries TRBV3-1 (or the pseudogene TRBV3-2) and TRBJ1-4; 8 positions agree with TRBD1. Germline trimming cut 4 bases from V and 12 bases from J; bases unmatched to any gene: 34. The CDR3 covers 22 residues. CDR1 is LGHDT and CDR2 is YNNKEL in the germline V gene (reference sequence). In nucleotides, the CDR3 is TGTGCCAGCAGCCTCTCCCCCATTCAACCGGGACAGGCCCGCACATACGGGACCGAACTGTTTTTT. This gives the protein CASSLSPIQPGQARTYGTELFF.

V usage is TRBV7-2 and J usage is TRBJ2-3; tentative D call: TRBD2 (5 bases). The CDR3 contains 14 residues. CDR1 SGHTA and CDR2 FQGNSA come from the germline V gene. Trimming cost V 1 base and J 9 bases, with 14 bases left between them. CDR3 loop: CASSLVTPEGTQYF. The CDR3 nucleotides read TGTGCCAGCAGCTTAGTTACACCCGAGGGAACGCAGTATTTT. The full variable domain, rest sourced from reference TRBV7-2 and TRBJ2-3, is GAGVSQSPSNKVTEKGKDVELRCDPISGHTALYWYRQSLGQGLEFLIYFQGNSAPDKSGLPSDRFSAERTGGSVSTLTIQRTQQEDSAVYLCASSLVTPEGTQYFGPGTRLTVL.

This clone was recorded once. The chain links TRBV24-1 to TRBJ1-2, with a tentative D call TRBD1 (5 bases). This CDR3 has 13 amino acids. Trimming took off 4 bases at V and 0 bases at J, with 5 bases between the two ends. Germline CDR1 and CDR2: KGHDR and SFDVKD. The CDR3 loop reads CATSETANYGYTF. Written as DNA, the CDR3 is TGTGCCACCAGTGAGACAGCTAACTATGGCTACACCTTC.

The V call is TRBV6-5, the J call TRBJ1-2; 7 bases agree with TRBD1. The germline CDR1 and CDR2 sequences are MNHEY and SVGAGI. V lost 0 bases to trimming and J lost 10 bases; unmatched junction nucleotides: 5. CDR3 length equals 13 residues. The CDR3 loop is CASSYSGTVPYTF. The CDR3 DNA reads TGTGCCAGCAGTTACTCGGGGACAGTCCCCTACACCTTC.

This rearrangement joins TRBV27 to TRBJ2-3, with a weak D call TRBD2 (5 bases). The germline V and J ends were trimmed by 3 bases and 2 bases, with 21 bases remaining between them. This CDR3 is 18 amino acids long. CDR1 MNHEY and CDR2 SMNVEV come from the germline V gene (reference sequence). The CDR3 region is CASSLSSSTGWLTDTQYF. The CDR3 bases are TGTGCCAGCAGTTTGTCTTCTAGCACTGGATGGCTCACAGATACGCAGTATTTT.

The chain is built from TRBV5-1 and TRBJ2-5, with a possible D match to TRBD2 (5 bases). Looked up from germline, CDR1 is SGHRS and CDR2 is YFSETQ. Trimming cost V 1 base and J 0 bases, with 7 bases left between them. The CDR3 is made up of 14 amino acids. In nucleotides, the CDR3 is TGCGCCAGCAGCTTGTCGGGGTACCAAGAGACCCAGTACTTC. Amino acid sequence: CASSLSGYQETQYF.

J is TRBJ1-6 and V is TRBV5-1; D is unclear. The V and J ends lost 0 bases and 5 bases respectively, with 15 bases between them. The CDR3 sequence is 17 residues long. Germline V gene sequence: CDR1 SGHRS, CDR2 YFSETQ. The CDR3 bases are TGCGCCAGCAGCTTGGGCAGATACGACATTGATAATTCACCCCTCCACTTT. This translates into CASSLGRYDIDNSPLHF.

A few counts support this clone. V gene TRBV18 combines with J gene TRBJ1-3, with D unclear. V shed 3 bases and J shed 3 bases, with 3 bases lying between them. The CDR3 extends over 12 amino acids. CDR1 is KGHSH, CDR2 LQKENI, per germline. The chain's CDR3 is CASSPGGNTIYF. The DNA of the CDR3 is TGTGCCAGCTCACCCGGTGGAAACACCATATATTTT. The variable domain in full, with the rest retrieved from reference TRBV18 and TRBJ1-3, is NAGVMQNPRHLVRRRGQEARLRCSPMKGHSHVYWYRQLPEEGLKFMVYLQKENIIDESGMPKERFSAEFPKEGPSILRIQQVVRGDSAAYFCASSPGGNTIYFGEGSWLTVV.

This clone has a handful of counts. The V and J genes are TRBV4-1 and TRBJ1-5; D gene ambiguous. Germline loops: CDR1 MGHRA, CDR2 YSYEKL. V lost 1 base and J 9 bases, leaving 10 bases between the germline ends. There are 13 residues in the CDR3. CDR3: CASSQGEFRPQHF. The CDR3 nucleotides are TGCGCCAGCAGCCAAGGAGAGTTTCGGCCCCAGCATTTT.